This T cell receptor beta chain came from a study of cytotoxic CD8 clonotypes in ibrutinib-treated CLL. This clone has a single count. Trimming left V 5 bases short and J 3 bases short, with 17 bases between. The CDR3 sequence is 15 residues long. The germline V gene has CDR1 LNHDA and CDR2 SQIVND (reference sequence). Assay used: immunoSEQ multiplex PCR; TCRdb lists only in-frame clones, some missing. The sample records 150,000 to 200,000 clones, 70% to 90% being singletons. The TCR sequence derives from a human donor with chronic lymphocytic leukemia. Material: PBMCs, obtained at disease progression, from a patient treated with ibrutinib. The gene calls are TRBV19 and TRBJ2-7, with a possible D match to TRBD1 (5 bases). The CDR3 DNA reads TGTGCCAGTAGTCTCGGACAAGCCGAGATCTACGAGCAGTACTTC. The encoded protein is CASSLGQAEIYEQYF. Complete variable domain (other parts from reference TRBV19 and TRBJ2-7): DGGITQSPKYLFRKEGQNVTLSCEQNLNHDAMYWYRQDPGQGLRLIYYSQIVNDFQKGDIAEGYSVSREKKESFPLTVTSAQKNPTAFYLCASSLGQAEIYEQYFGPGTRLTVT.